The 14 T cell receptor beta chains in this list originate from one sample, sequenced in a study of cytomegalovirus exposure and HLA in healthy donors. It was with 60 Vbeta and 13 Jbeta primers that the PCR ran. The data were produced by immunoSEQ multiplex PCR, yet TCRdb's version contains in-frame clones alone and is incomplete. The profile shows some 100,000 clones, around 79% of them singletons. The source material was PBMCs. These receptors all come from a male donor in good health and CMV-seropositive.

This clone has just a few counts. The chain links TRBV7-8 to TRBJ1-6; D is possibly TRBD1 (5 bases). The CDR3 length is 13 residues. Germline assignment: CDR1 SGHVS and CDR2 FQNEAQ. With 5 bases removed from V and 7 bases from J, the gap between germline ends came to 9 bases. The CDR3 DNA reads TGTGCCAGCAGCGTAGACAGAAATTCACCCCTCCACTTT. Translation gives CASSVDRNSPLHF.

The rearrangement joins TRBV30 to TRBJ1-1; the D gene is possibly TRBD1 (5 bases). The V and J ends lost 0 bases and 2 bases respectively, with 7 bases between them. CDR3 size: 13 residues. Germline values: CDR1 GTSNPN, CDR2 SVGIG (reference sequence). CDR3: CAWSVGQNTEAFF. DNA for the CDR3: TGTGCCTGGAGTGTGGGGCAAAACACTGAAGCTTTCTTT.

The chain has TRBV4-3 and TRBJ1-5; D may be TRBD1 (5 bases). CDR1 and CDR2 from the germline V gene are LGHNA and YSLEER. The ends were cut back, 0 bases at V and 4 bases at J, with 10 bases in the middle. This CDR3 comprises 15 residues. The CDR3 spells CASSQDRRQNQPQHF. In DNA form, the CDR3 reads TGCGCCAGCAGCCAAGATCGGAGACAGAATCAGCCCCAGCATTTT.

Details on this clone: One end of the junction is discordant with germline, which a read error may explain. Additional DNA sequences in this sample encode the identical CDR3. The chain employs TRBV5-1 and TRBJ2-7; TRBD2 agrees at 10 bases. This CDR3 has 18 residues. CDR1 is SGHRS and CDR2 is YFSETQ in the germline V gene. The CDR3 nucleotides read TGCGCCAGCAGTTTGGCCTCTAGCGGGGGACCTAGCTCCTACGAGCAGTACTTC. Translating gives CASSLASSGGPSSYEQYF.

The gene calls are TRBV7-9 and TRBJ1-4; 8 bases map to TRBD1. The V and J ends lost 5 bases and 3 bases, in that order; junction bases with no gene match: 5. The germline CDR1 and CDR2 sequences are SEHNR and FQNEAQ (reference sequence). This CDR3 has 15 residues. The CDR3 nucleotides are TGTGCCAGCAGCATCGGACAGGGACCTAATGAAAAACTGTTTTTT. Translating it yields CASSIGQGPNEKLFF.

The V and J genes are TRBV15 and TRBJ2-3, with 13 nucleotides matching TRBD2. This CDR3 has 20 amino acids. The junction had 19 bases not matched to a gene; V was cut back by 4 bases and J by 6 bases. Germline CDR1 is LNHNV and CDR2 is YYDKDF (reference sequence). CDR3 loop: CATSNPLVRLAGGSRDTQYF. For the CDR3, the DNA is TGTGCCACCAGCAACCCCCTGGTGAGACTAGCGGGGGGCTCGAGGGATACGCAGTATTTT.

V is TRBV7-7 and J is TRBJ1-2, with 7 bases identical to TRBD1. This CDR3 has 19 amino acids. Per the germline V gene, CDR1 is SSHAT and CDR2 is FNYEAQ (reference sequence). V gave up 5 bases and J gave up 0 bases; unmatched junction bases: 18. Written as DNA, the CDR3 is TGTGCCAGCAGCAATTCGGGTAGGGGACAGCCGATCTCTAACTATGGCTACACCTTC. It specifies CASSNSGRGQPISNYGYTF. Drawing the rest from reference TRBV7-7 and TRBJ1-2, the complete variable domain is GAGVSQSPRYKVTKRGQDVTLRCDPISSHATLYWYQQALGQGPEFLTYFNYEAQPDKSGLPSDRFSAERPEGSISTLTIQRTEQRDSAMYRCASSNSGRGQPISNYGYTFGSGTRLTVV.

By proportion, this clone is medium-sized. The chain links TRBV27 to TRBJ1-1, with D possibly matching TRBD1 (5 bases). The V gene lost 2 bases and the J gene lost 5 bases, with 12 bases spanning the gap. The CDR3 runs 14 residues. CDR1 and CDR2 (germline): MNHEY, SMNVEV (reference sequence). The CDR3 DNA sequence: TGTGCCAGCAGTTTAACCGTCGGGGGAACTGAAGCTTTCTTT. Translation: CASSLTVGGTEAFF.

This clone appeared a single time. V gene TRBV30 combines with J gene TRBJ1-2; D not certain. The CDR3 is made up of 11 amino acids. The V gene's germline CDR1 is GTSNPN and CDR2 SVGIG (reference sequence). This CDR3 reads CARRSGRGYTF. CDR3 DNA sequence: TGTGCTCGGAGGTCAGGACGGGGCTACACCTTC.

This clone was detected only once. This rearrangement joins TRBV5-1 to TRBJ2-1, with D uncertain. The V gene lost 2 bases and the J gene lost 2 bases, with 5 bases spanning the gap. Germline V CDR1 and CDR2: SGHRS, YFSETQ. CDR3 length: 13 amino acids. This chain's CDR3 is CASSFTPYNEQFF. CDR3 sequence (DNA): TGCGCCAGCAGCTTTACACCCTACAATGAGCAGTTCTTC.

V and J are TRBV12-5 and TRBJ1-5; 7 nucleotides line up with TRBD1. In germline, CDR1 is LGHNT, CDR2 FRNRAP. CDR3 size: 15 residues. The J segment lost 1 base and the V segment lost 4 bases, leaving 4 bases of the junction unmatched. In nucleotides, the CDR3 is TGTGCTAGTGGTTCCCCGGGACAGAGCAATCAGCCCCAGCATTTT. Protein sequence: CASGSPGQSNQPQHF.

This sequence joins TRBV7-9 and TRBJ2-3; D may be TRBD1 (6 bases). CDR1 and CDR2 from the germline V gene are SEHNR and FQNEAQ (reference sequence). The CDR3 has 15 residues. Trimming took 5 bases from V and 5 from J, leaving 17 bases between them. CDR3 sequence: CASSRAGRGVDTQYF. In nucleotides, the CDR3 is TGTGCCAGCAGCAGAGCCGGCAGGGGAGTAGATACGCAGTATTTT.

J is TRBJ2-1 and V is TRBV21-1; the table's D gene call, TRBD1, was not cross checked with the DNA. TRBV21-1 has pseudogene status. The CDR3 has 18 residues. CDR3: CASSKGNRREVPYNEQFF. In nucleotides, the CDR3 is TGTGCCAGCAGCAAAGGGAATCGCAGGGAAGTACCCTACAATGAGCAGTTCTTC.

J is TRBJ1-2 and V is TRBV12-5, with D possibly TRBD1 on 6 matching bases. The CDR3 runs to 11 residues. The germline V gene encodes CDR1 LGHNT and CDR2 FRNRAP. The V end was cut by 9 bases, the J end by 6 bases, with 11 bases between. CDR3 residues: CARSGTNGYTF. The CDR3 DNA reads TGTGCTAGGTCCGGGACAAATGGCTACACCTTC.